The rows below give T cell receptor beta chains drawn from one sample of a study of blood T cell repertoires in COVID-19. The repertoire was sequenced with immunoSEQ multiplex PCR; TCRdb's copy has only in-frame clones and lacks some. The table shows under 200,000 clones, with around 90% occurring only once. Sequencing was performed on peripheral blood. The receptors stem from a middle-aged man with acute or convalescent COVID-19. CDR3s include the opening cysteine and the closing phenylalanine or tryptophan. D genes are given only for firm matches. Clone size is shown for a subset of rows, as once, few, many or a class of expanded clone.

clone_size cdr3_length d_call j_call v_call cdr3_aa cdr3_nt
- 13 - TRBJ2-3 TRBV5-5 CASSLQGPDTQYF TGTGCCAGCAGCTTGCAGGGCCCAGATACGCAGTATTTT
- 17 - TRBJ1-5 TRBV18 CASSSQLPARGNQPQHF TGTGCCAGCTCAAGCCAGCTGCCAGCCAGGGGCAATCAGCCCCAGCATTTT
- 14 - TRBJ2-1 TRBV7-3 CASSAGVITGEQFF TGTGCCAGCAGCGCGGGGGTGATTACAGGGGAGCAGTTCTTC
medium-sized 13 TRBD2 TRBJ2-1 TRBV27 CASSSLAGREQFF TGTGCCAGCAGTTCACTAGCGGGACGTGAGCAGTTCTTC
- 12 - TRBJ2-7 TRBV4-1 CASSQDQFEQYF TGCGCCAGCAGCCAAGATCAATTCGAGCAGTACTTC
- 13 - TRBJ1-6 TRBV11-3 CASSSRGGSPLHF TGTGCCAGCAGCTCCAGGGGTGGCTCACCCCTCCACTTT
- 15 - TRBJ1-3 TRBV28 CASSFTGGEWNTIYF TGTGCCAGCAGTTTTACGGGTGGCGAGTGGAACACCATATATTTT
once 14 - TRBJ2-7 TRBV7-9 CASTGGTDSYEQYF TGTGCCAGCACTGGCGGGACAGACTCCTACGAGCAGTACTTC
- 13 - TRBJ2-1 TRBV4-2 CASSARRGDEQFF TGTGCCAGCAGTGCAAGGAGGGGCGATGAGCAGTTCTTC
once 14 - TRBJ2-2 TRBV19 CASSDTVNTGELFF TGTGCCAGTAGTGACACAGTGAACACCGGGGAGCTGTTTTTT
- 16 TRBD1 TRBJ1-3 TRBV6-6 CASSFGTVASGNTIYF TGTGCCAGCAGTTTCGGGACAGTCGCCTCTGGAAACACCATATATTTT
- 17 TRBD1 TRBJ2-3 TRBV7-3 CAGPVFQGQAGTDTQYF TGTGCCGGACCGGTGTTCCAAGGACAGGCGGGCACAGATACGCAGTATTTT